The next 24 T cell receptor beta chains were all read from a single sample in a study of T cells after yellow fever vaccination. TCRdb re-analysed the 5' RACE reads in MiXCR, keeping a single row per CDR3 protein. Of tens of thousands of distinct CDR3 sequences listed, approximately 7.5% were seen once; the top ten hold roughly two fifths. The sample was CD8+ T cells sorted from PBMCs, taken on the day of the yellow fever booster vaccination. The receptors were sampled from a young man who received the YFV17D yellow fever vaccine.

This clonotype was counted only a few times. The chain carries TRBV4-3 and TRBJ2-1; no definite D call. The V and J ends lost 0 bases and 8 bases respectively, with 11 bases between them. CDR3 size: 14 residues. CDR1 and CDR2 from the germline V gene are LGHNA and YSLEER. In nucleotides, the CDR3 is TGCGCCAGCAGCCAAGATCGAGGCCCGGATGAGCAGTTCTTC. Its translation: CASSQDRGPDEQFF.

The chain combines TRBV6-5 with TRBJ2-2, with D possibly matching TRBD1 (5 bases). CDR3 size: 17 residues. CDR1 MNHEY and CDR2 SVGAGI come from the germline V gene. The ends were cut back, 2 bases at V and 1 base at J, with 14 bases in the middle. Written as DNA, the CDR3 is TGTGCCAGCAGTTACCGTGTACAGGACATGAACACCGGGGAGCTGTTTTTT. As protein: CASSYRVQDMNTGELFF.

This clonotype was counted many times. CDR3 amino acids: CASSVGDRNEKLFF. The CDR3 nucleotides are TGTGCCAGCAGCGTAGGGGACAGAAATGAAAAACTGTTTTTT. This sequence joins TRBV9 and TRBJ1-4; 7 bases agree with TRBD1. The germline CDR1 and CDR2 sequences are SGDLS and YYNGEE. CDR3 length: 14 amino acids. Trimming removed 0 bases from V and 5 bases from J; junction bases left unmatched: 1.

This rearrangement joins TRBV14 to TRBJ2-7, with TRBD2 identical over 14 bases. Germline trimming cut 3 bases from V and 2 bases from J; bases unmatched to any gene: 3. The CDR3 contains 16 residues. The germline V gene has CDR1 SGHDN and CDR2 FVKESK. The CDR3 loop reads CASSHRTSGGTYEQYF. The DNA for the CDR3 is TGTGCCAGCAGCCATAGGACTAGCGGGGGGACCTACGAGCAGTACTTC.

The sample holds many counts of this clonotype. This sequence joins TRBV20-1 and TRBJ2-7, with TRBD2 as a possible D gene (5 bases). V was clipped by 2 bases and J by 3 bases, with 11 bases between them. The CDR3 is 13 amino acids. Germline assignment: CDR1 DFQATT and CDR2 SNEGSKA (reference sequence). CDR3 loop: CSARPRTVYEQYF. The CDR3 DNA follows: TGCAGTGCTAGACCGCGGACTGTCTACGAGCAGTACTTC.

This clonotype was found a few times. The junction does not match germline at one end; this may be a read error. The gene calls are TRBV27 and TRBJ2-1; no reliable D call. CDR3 size: 15 residues. Per germline, CDR1 MNHEY and CDR2 SMNVEV (reference sequence). DNA of the CDR3: TGCACCAGCAGCCCCGCCAACGCCCCAATTAATGAGCAGTTCTTC. Protein sequence: CTSSPANAPINEQFF.

The J gene is TRBJ2-1, the V gene TRBV9; 7 positions agree with TRBD2. J gave up 11 bases and V 3 bases, and 2 bases lay outside the gene matches. The CDR3 runs to 11 residues. CDR1 is SGDLS, CDR2 YYNGEE, per germline. The CDR3 DNA sequence: TGTGCCAGCAGCGACGGGACTAAGCAGTTCTTC. It translates to CASSDGTKQFF.

Here the CDR3 DNA reads TGCGCCAGCAGTCAGGGGTGCTCTGGGGCCAACGTCCTGACTTTC. Amino acid sequence: CASSQGCSGANVLTF. The chain carries TRBV23-1 and TRBJ2-6, with no clear D. TRBV23-1 is labeled an ORF, and its function is uncertain. The CDR3 covers 15 residues. V dropped 3 bases and J dropped 0 bases, with 6 bases sitting between them.

The chain combines TRBV7-9 with TRBJ2-1, with TRBD1 as a possible D gene (6 bases). Looked up from germline, CDR1 is SEHNR and CDR2 is FQNEAQ (reference sequence). CDR3 length: 13 residues. V was shortened by 5 bases and J by 8 bases, with 13 bases between the two germline ends. The CDR3, as DNA: TGTGCCAGCAGCGGCTGGGGGCGGGATGAGCAGTTCTTC. Encoded protein: CASSGWGRDEQFF. Filled out from reference TRBV7-9 and TRBJ2-1, the complete variable domain reads DTGVSQNPRHKITKRGQNVTFRCDPISEHNRLYWYRQTLGQGPEFLTYFQNEAQLEKSRLLSDRFSAERPKGSFSTLEIQRTEQGDSAMYLCASSGWGRDEQFFGPGTRLTVL.

The chain is built from TRBV12-3 or TRBV12-4 and TRBJ2-7; 8 nucleotides match TRBD1. The CDR3 is 14 residues long. J was trimmed by 6 bases and V by 5 bases; bases with no gene match: 9. The CDR3 is CASSENRGYGEQYF. Here the CDR3 DNA reads TGTGCCAGCAGTGAAAACAGGGGGTACGGCGAGCAGTACTTC.

V is TRBV4-2 and J is TRBJ2-7, with TRBD1 matching over 10 bases. CDR3 length: 16 residues. After removal of 3 bases from V and 5 bases from J, the junction contained 10 bases not matched to a gene. CDR1 is LGHNA and CDR2 is YNFKEQ in the germline V gene. The CDR3 reads CASSQGTGTGDHEQYF. The CDR3 DNA reads TGTGCCAGCAGCCAGGGTACCGGGACAGGGGACCACGAGCAGTACTTC.

This clonotype was counted only a few times. The rearrangement uses TRBV28 and TRBJ2-3; 9 nucleotides match TRBD1. This CDR3 spans 16 amino acids. Germline V gene data show CDR1 as MDHEN and CDR2 as SYDVKM. J lost 7 bases, V lost 3 bases, and 11 bases had no gene match. The CDR3 DNA reads TGTGCCAGCAGTTTCCCCTCGACAGGGGGTTGGAATACGCAGTATTTT. Translating gives CASSFPSTGGWNTQYF. Complete variable domain (other parts from reference TRBV28 and TRBJ2-3): DVKVTQSSRYLVKRTGEKVFLECVQDMDHENMFWYRQDPGLGLRLIYFSYDVKMKEKGDIPEGYSVSREKKERFSLILESASTNQTSMYLCASSFPSTGGWNTQYFGPGTRLTVL.

This clonotype was seen many times. J is TRBJ2-1 and V is TRBV20-1, with TRBD2 matching 8 bases. The CDR3 is 17 amino acids. J lost 3 bases, V lost 1 base, and 11 bases had no gene match. CDR1 and CDR2 from the germline V gene are DFQATT and SNEGSKA (reference sequence). The CDR3 sequence: CSARGSSGLTYYNEQFF. The CDR3 coding sequence is TGCAGTGCTAGAGGGTCTAGCGGGTTGACCTACTACAATGAGCAGTTCTTC.

This clonotype was seen a handful of times. The chain has TRBV6-5 and TRBJ2-7, with D unclear. V was shortened by 0 bases and J by 3 bases, with 9 bases between the two germline ends. Germline CDR1 reads MNHEY; CDR2 reads SVGAGI. CDR3 length: 14 residues. The CDR3 loop reads CASSYSPGYYEQYF. The CDR3 region has the DNA TGTGCCAGCAGTTACTCTCCAGGATACTACGAGCAGTACTTC.

The gene calls are TRBV6-2 or TRBV6-3 and TRBJ1-1; D is uncertain. CDR3 length equals 14 residues. Germline V lookup: CDR1 MNHEY, CDR2 SVGEGT. Trimming left V 5 bases short and J 4 bases short, with 14 bases between. CDR3 DNA: TGTGCCAGCAGTGGACGGCACCGCACCACTGAAGCTTTCTTT. This gives the protein CASSGRHRTTEAFF.

In its sample, this clonotype was seen many times. This chain connects TRBV7-6 to TRBJ2-1; D not certain. The germline V gene has CDR1 SGHVS and CDR2 FNYEAQ. The germline V and J ends were trimmed by 5 bases and 1 base, with 12 bases remaining between them. This CDR3 has 15 amino acids. Here the CDR3 DNA reads TGTGCCAGCAGCCTAGGTAGTACATCCTACAATGAGCAGTTCTTC. Its translation is CASSLGSTSYNEQFF.

This clonotype was found many times. The chain uses TRBV27 and TRBJ2-1; 7 bases match TRBD2. The germline CDR1 and CDR2 sequences are MNHEY and SMNVEV (reference sequence). V gave up 6 bases and J gave up 4 bases; unmatched junction bases: 6. This CDR3 is 14 amino acids long. The CDR3, as DNA: TGTGCCAGCAGCCCTGGACTAGTGTACAATGAGCAGTTCTTC. Translation: CASSPGLVYNEQFF.

This clonotype was observed a handful of times. The chain links TRBV29-1 to TRBJ2-1; 8 positions match TRBD2. The CDR3 contains 13 residues. Germline CDR1 SQVTM, CDR2 ANQGSEA. V lost 5 bases to trimming and J lost 8 bases; unmatched junction nucleotides: 8. CDR3: CSVPGTSKDEQFF. CDR3 in DNA: TGCAGCGTTCCCGGGACTAGTAAAGATGAGCAGTTCTTC.

The V gene is TRBV27, the J gene TRBJ2-5; D possibly uses TRBD1 or TRBD2 (6 bases each). The CDR3 consists of 15 residues. Trimming shortened V by 5 bases and J by 3 bases, and 16 bases separated the two germline ends. Germline V gene sequence: CDR1 MNHEY, CDR2 SMNVEV (reference sequence). CDR3 protein: CASSGGLLSEETQYF. The CDR3 DNA reads TGTGCCAGCAGTGGGGGGCTCCTGAGCGAAGAGACCCAGTACTTC.

V gene TRBV4-3 combines with J gene TRBJ2-7, with 7 bases fitting TRBD2. V dropped 4 bases and J dropped 1; count of bases not matched to a gene: 7. From germline, CDR1 is LGHNA and CDR2 YSLEER. The CDR3 spans 15 residues. The CDR3 nucleotides are TGCGCCAGCAGCCCCTCAAGCGGGAAATCCTACGAGCAGTACTTC. Protein product: CASSPSSGKSYEQYF.

This clonotype was recorded a few times. The chain uses TRBV6-1 and TRBJ2-7, with 8 bases identical to TRBD2. CDR3 length: 15 amino acids. V lost 6 bases and J lost 0; bases outside the gene matches: 7. Germline-derived CDR1 and CDR2 are MNHNS and SASEGT. Here the CDR3 reads CASRKTSVDSYEQYF. DNA of the CDR3: TGTGCCAGCAGGAAGACTAGCGTAGACTCCTACGAGCAGTACTTC.

This clonotype appeared a few times. CDR3 sequence (DNA): TGTGCCACCAGTGATTTCCCCAGACTAGCGGGAGGGCCAAATGAGCAGTTCTTC. Protein: CATSDFPRLAGGPNEQFF. V usage is TRBV24-1 and J usage is TRBJ2-1; the match to TRBD2 covers 14 bases. This CDR3 is built from 18 residues. Germline values: CDR1 KGHDR, CDR2 SFDVKD. Trimming removed 1 base from V and 7 bases from J; junction bases left unmatched: 8.

This clonotype showed up just a few times. The CDR3 here is CASSFVVDEQFF. The CDR3 nucleotides are TGTGCCAGCAGCTTTGTAGTGGATGAGCAGTTCTTC. This chain links TRBV5-6 with TRBJ2-1; no reliable D call. Deletions cut 2 bases from V and 8 bases from J, with 8 bases between. From germline, CDR1 is SGHDT and CDR2 YYEEEE. This CDR3 spans 12 amino acids. Drawing the rest from reference TRBV5-6 and TRBJ2-1, the complete variable domain is DAGVTQSPTHLIKTRGQQVTLRCSPKSGHDTVSWYQQALGQGPQFIFQYYEEEERQRGNFPDRFSGHQFPNYSSELNVNALLLGDSALYLCASSFVVDEQFFGPGTRLTVL.

In this sample, this clonotype turned up many times. The V and J genes are TRBV30 and TRBJ1-1; TRBD1 agrees at 9 bases. CDR1 and CDR2 from the germline V gene are GTSNPN and SVGIG (reference sequence). Losses at the gene ends were 8 bases for V and 5 bases for J; bases not matched to a gene: 12. The CDR3 runs 14 residues. The CDR3 reads CAEIGGQGNTEAFF. The CDR3 DNA reads TGTGCCGAGATCGGTGGACAGGGGAATACTGAAGCTTTCTTT.